Each of the 14 T cell receptor beta chains below was sequenced from the same sample in a study of T cell responses to AZD1222 COVID-19 vaccine. Clones were sequenced by immunoSEQ multiplex PCR, and TCRdb holds only the in-frame ones, with some missing. This table has approximately 130,000 clones, roughly 91% appearing once. Sample: peripheral blood, taken on day 0 of MenACWY control vaccination. These receptors were obtained from an adult in good health.

The rearrangement links TRBV29-1 to TRBJ2-1; 7 positions agree with TRBD1. This CDR3 contains 14 residues. Germline V gene sequence: CDR1 SQVTM, CDR2 ANQGSEA. With V trimmed by 6 bases and J by 0 bases, 5 bases remained unmatched. The CDR3: CSVLQGSSYNEQFF. The CDR3 region has the DNA TGCAGCGTACTACAGGGGAGCTCCTACAATGAGCAGTTCTTC.

The rearrangement links TRBV6-2 or TRBV6-3 to TRBJ2-1; D uncertain. The CDR3 totals 12 residues. Per the germline V gene, CDR1 is MNHEY and CDR2 is SVGEGT. V gave up 4 bases and J gave up 9 bases, with 10 bases separating them. CDR3 in amino acids: CASSSPPSEQFF. The CDR3 coding sequence is TGTGCCAGCAGTTCCCCCCCGAGTGAGCAGTTCTTC.

The chain has TRBV27 and TRBJ2-7; 15 bases align to TRBD2. Germline V gives CDR1 MNHEY, CDR2 SMNVEV (reference sequence). This CDR3 comprises 14 residues. J was trimmed by 9 bases and V by 4 bases; bases with no gene match: 4. The CDR3 DNA is TGTGCCAGCAGTTCGGGACTAGCGGGAGGACTGCAGTACTTC. Protein: CASSSGLAGGLQYF.

This chain joins TRBV7-2 and TRBJ1-4; D is perhaps TRBD1 (5 bases). Trimming took 4 bases from V and 4 from J, leaving 10 bases between them. This CDR3 is 14 amino acids long. CDR1 and CDR2 (germline): SGHTA, FQGNSA. In DNA form, the CDR3 reads TGTGCCAGCAGCTACGGGACTTATAATGAAAAACTGTTTTTT. Translation: CASSYGTYNEKLFF.

This chain uses TRBV27 with TRBJ2-7, with D maybe TRBD2 (5 bases). From germline, CDR1 is MNHEY and CDR2 SMNVEV (reference sequence). The V gene lost 0 bases and the J gene lost 3 bases, with 12 bases spanning the gap. This CDR3 is 15 amino acids long. The CDR3 reads CASSLSGLPRYEQYF. CDR3 nucleotide sequence: TGTGCCAGCAGTTTATCCGGACTGCCGCGCTACGAGCAGTACTTC.

This chain connects TRBV6-6 to TRBJ1-2; D possibly corresponds to TRBD1 (6 bases). Trimming took off 0 bases at V and 4 bases at J, with 9 bases between the two ends. Germline values: CDR1 MNHNY, CDR2 SVGAGI (reference sequence). The CDR3 sequence is 14 residues long. This CDR3 is CASSYSDRPYGYTF. The CDR3, as DNA: TGTGCCAGCAGTTACTCTGACAGGCCCTATGGCTACACCTTC.

The rearrangement joins TRBV6-1 to TRBJ2-7; D perhaps matches TRBD1 (6 bases). The CDR3 is 15 amino acids. Trimming pared 0 bases from V and 3 bases from J, leaving 12 bases between. The germline V gene encodes CDR1 MNHNS and CDR2 SASEGT. For the CDR3, the DNA is TGTGCCAGCAGTGAAGCGGGACAAGAATACTACGAGCAGTACTTC. Its translation: CASSEAGQEYYEQYF.

V is TRBV5-4 and J is TRBJ2-3; D gene ambiguous. This CDR3 comprises 14 residues. The V gene's germline CDR1 is SGHNT and CDR2 YYREEE (reference sequence). Trimming removed 4 bases from V and 4 bases from J, with 13 bases in between. The CDR3 protein is CASSHSGSADTQYF. CDR3 bases: TGTGCCAGCAGCCATTCCGGGTCCGCAGATACGCAGTATTTT.

This chain links TRBV5-1 with TRBJ1-6, with unresolved D. The CDR3 sequence is 17 residues long. Trimming stripped 3 bases from V and 0 bases from J, with 13 bases between. The V gene's germline CDR1 is SGHRS and CDR2 YFSETQ. The CDR3 DNA is TGCGCCAGCAGCTCCGGACTCCAGAGCTCCTATAATTCACCCCTCCACTTT. This codes for CASSSGLQSSYNSPLHF.

The rearrangement uses TRBV7-2 and TRBJ2-3; 11 positions match TRBD2. The junction had 9 bases not matched to a gene; V was cut back by 5 bases and J by 5 bases. The CDR3 spans 16 residues. The germline V gene encodes CDR1 SGHTA and CDR2 FQGNSA. DNA for the CDR3: TGTGCCAGCAGCCCAAATAGCGGGAGGGCGATAGATACGCAGTATTTT. Translated: CASSPNSGRAIDTQYF.

This chain joins TRBV6-4 and TRBJ2-2, with D unclear. The CDR3 has 14 residues. CDR1 is MRHNA, CDR2 SNTAGT, per germline. V was trimmed by 3 bases and J by 6 bases, leaving 11 bases between them. The CDR3 DNA reads TGTGCCAGCAGTGAATCAGTTGGGTCCGGGGAGCTGTTTTTT. This encodes CASSESVGSGELFF.

V is TRBV29-1 and J is TRBJ1-2, with a possible D match to TRBD1 (6 bases). Germline CDR1 and CDR2: SQVTM and ANQGSEA. This CDR3 has 13 residues. Trimming removed 2 bases at V and 4 bases at J, with 11 bases between. As DNA, the CDR3 is TGCAGCGTTGAAAAAGAACAGGGCTATGGCTACACCTTC. Its protein is CSVEKEQGYGYTF.

This chain uses TRBV6-2 or TRBV6-3 with TRBJ1-5; TRBD1 might be the D (6 bases). Germline CDR1 and CDR2: MNHEY and SVGEGT. The CDR3 sequence is 17 residues long. Trimming stripped 3 bases from V and 3 bases from J, with 18 bases between. The CDR3 DNA reads TGTGCCAGCAGTTATGGGTTCCAACGACAGGACAATCAGCCCCAGCATTTT. It yields the protein CASSYGFQRQDNQPQHF.

This sequence joins TRBV12-3 or TRBV12-4 and TRBJ1-1; the D gene is possibly TRBD1 (6 bases). The CDR3 runs to 11 residues. Between the trimmed V and J ends, which lost 5 bases and 8 bases, there was a span of 9 bases. CDR3 sequence reads: CASSRGPEAFF. DNA of the CDR3: TGTGCCAGCAGTCGGGGGCCAGAAGCTTTCTTT.